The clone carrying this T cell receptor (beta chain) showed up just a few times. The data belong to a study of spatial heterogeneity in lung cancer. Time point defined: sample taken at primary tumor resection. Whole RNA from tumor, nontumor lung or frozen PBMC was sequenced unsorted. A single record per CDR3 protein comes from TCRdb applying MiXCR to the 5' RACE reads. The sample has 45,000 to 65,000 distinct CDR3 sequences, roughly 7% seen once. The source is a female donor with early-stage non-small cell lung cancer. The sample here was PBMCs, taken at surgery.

CDR3 sequence: CASINPLYEAFF. Written as DNA, the CDR3 is TGTGCCAGCATAAACCCCTTGTATGAAGCTTTCTTT. V usage is TRBV6-2 or TRBV6-3 and J usage is TRBJ1-1; D is unclear. Trimming took 7 bases from V and 7 from J, leaving 13 bases between them. Germline assignment: CDR1 MNHEY and CDR2 SVGEGT. CDR3 length: 12 residues.